The T cell receptor (beta chain) under discussion was sequenced for a study of neurological immune-mediated disorders. Every sequencing run drew on 15-18 subjects and yielded over 200 million TCR-beta sequences. TCRdb redid the calling of the 5' RACE reads with MiXCR, one entry per CDR3 protein. The profile shows 30,000 to 35,000 distinct CDR3 sequences, roughly a quarter of them singletons. This clonotype was counted many times. Trimming took off 1 base at V and 1 base at J, with 8 bases between the two ends. Germline-derived CDR1 and CDR2 are SGHRS and YFSETQ. This CDR3 is 14 amino acids long. The chain recombines TRBV5-1 with TRBJ1-1; no reliable D call. This TCR was recovered from a man between 45 and 60 years old with HTLV-1-associated myelopathy (HAM/TSP). Sequenced input: CD4+ T cells from blood. The DNA of the CDR3 is TGCGCCAGCAGCTTGTCGTACGGGAACACTGAAGCTTTCTTT. Encoded protein: CASSLSYGNTEAFF.